These T cell receptor beta chains were read from a single sample in a study of blood T cell repertoires in COVID-19. TCRdb's copy holds only in-frame clones and misses some; the assay was immunoSEQ multiplex PCR. The sample lists under 200,000 clones; 70% to 90% were seen once. Sequenced input: PBMCs or T cells enriched from blood (not recorded which). The receptors here all came from a woman between 45 and 65 years old who had recovered from COVID-19. Each CDR3 is given with its conserved first and last residue. A D gene is named only where the DNA matches it firmly. Clone size is not always given. Where it is, it says once, few, many or a class for expanded clones.

d_call: -
v_call: TRBV12-3/TRBV12-4
clone_size: -
j_call: TRBJ1-1
cdr3_aa: CASTQGTEAFF
cdr3_nt: TGTGCCAGCACCCAGGGCACTGAAGCTTTCTTT

d_call: -
v_call: TRBV7-3
clone_size: -
j_call: TRBJ1-2
cdr3_aa: CASSLTAGNYGYTF
cdr3_nt: TGTGCCAGCAGCTTAACGGCAGGGAACTATGGCTACACCTTC

d_call: -
v_call: TRBV19
clone_size: -
j_call: TRBJ1-5
cdr3_aa: CASSGPQGINQPQHF
cdr3_nt: TGTGCCAGTAGTGGCCCCCAGGGAATCAATCAGCCCCAGCATTTT

d_call: -
v_call: TRBV5-6
clone_size: -
j_call: TRBJ2-3
cdr3_aa: CASSRPGTDTQYF
cdr3_nt: TGTGCCAGCAGCCGCCCGGGCACAGATACGCAGTATTTT

d_call: TRBD1
v_call: TRBV20-1
clone_size: -
j_call: TRBJ1-2
cdr3_aa: CSAGTAGYTF
cdr3_nt: TGCAGTGCTGGGACAGCTGGCTACACCTTC

d_call: TRBD2
v_call: TRBV2
clone_size: -
j_call: TRBJ2-5
cdr3_aa: CASRDSGGAPETQYF
cdr3_nt: TGTGCCAGCAGGGATAGCGGGGGGGCCCCAGAGACCCAGTACTTC

d_call: TRBD2
v_call: TRBV5-4
clone_size: once
j_call: TRBJ2-5
cdr3_aa: CASSLSGTSGGPGETQYF
cdr3_nt: TGTGCCAGCAGCTTATCCGGGACTAGCGGGGGGCCGGGAGAGACCCAGTACTTC

d_call: TRBD1
v_call: TRBV27
clone_size: -
j_call: TRBJ1-2
cdr3_aa: CASSLTRDRGPSNYGYTF
cdr3_nt: TGTGCCAGCAGCCTAACCCGGGACAGGGGGCCTTCTAACTATGGCTACACCTTC

d_call: -
v_call: TRBV30
clone_size: -
j_call: TRBJ1-6
cdr3_aa: CAWSRDLAAHF
cdr3_nt: TGTGCCTGGAGTAGAGATTTGGCGGCCCACTTT

d_call: TRBD2
v_call: TRBV9
clone_size: -
j_call: TRBJ2-5
cdr3_aa: CASSVDGPGRVGEETQYF
cdr3_nt: TGTGCCAGCAGCGTAGACGGTCCGGGGAGGGTTGGGGAAGAGACCCAGTACTTC

d_call: TRBD2
v_call: TRBV5-1
clone_size: -
j_call: TRBJ2-3
cdr3_aa: CASSLGLLAGGKDTDTQYF
cdr3_nt: TGCGCCAGCAGCTTGGGACTCCTAGCGGGGGGGAAAGACACAGATACGCAGTATTTT

d_call: -
v_call: TRBV18
clone_size: -
j_call: TRBJ2-5
cdr3_aa: CASSPQTRETQYF
cdr3_nt: TGTGCCAGCTCACCACAGACAAGGGAGACCCAGTACTTC

d_call: -
v_call: TRBV27
clone_size: -
j_call: TRBJ1-2
cdr3_aa: CASSLLASEGYTF
cdr3_nt: TGTGCCAGCAGTTTATTGGCCTCGGAGGGCTACACCTTC

d_call: TRBD1
v_call: TRBV5-4
clone_size: -
j_call: TRBJ2-7
cdr3_aa: CASSQGERTYEQYF
cdr3_nt: TGTGCCAGCAGCCAGGGGGAGCGGACCTACGAGCAGTACTTC

d_call: -
v_call: TRBV27
clone_size: -
j_call: TRBJ1-1
cdr3_aa: CASTSGLMDTEAFF
cdr3_nt: TGTGCCAGCACCTCGGGACTGATGGACACTGAAGCTTTCTTT

d_call: TRBD1
v_call: TRBV10-3
clone_size: -
j_call: TRBJ1-5
cdr3_aa: CAIRGTGVNQPQHF
cdr3_nt: TGTGCCATCAGGGGGACAGGGGTCAATCAGCCCCAGCATTTT

d_call: TRBD1
v_call: TRBV27
clone_size: -
j_call: TRBJ2-7
cdr3_aa: CASSGHRGPHYEQYF
cdr3_nt: TGTGCCAGCAGTGGTCACAGGGGGCCCCACTACGAGCAGTACTTC

d_call: -
v_call: TRBV2
clone_size: -
j_call: TRBJ2-3
cdr3_aa: CASSRVPGPTDTQYF
cdr3_nt: TGTGCCAGCAGTCGGGTCCCCGGCCCCACAGATACGCAGTATTTT

d_call: -
v_call: TRBV7-8
clone_size: -
j_call: TRBJ1-3
cdr3_aa: CASSFSLSGNTIYF
cdr3_nt: TGTGCCAGCAGCTTTAGCCTCTCTGGAAACACCATATATTTT

d_call: TRBD2
v_call: TRBV19
clone_size: -
j_call: TRBJ2-3
cdr3_aa: CASSPGLAIDTQYF
cdr3_nt: TGTGCCAGTAGCCCGGGACTAGCAATAGATACGCAGTATTTT

d_call: TRBD2
v_call: TRBV11-2
clone_size: few
j_call: TRBJ2-7
cdr3_aa: CASKRGHSSYEQYF
cdr3_nt: TGTGCCAGCAAGCGGGGCCATTCCTCCTACGAGCAGTACTTC

d_call: TRBD1
v_call: TRBV7-9
clone_size: -
j_call: TRBJ1-6
cdr3_aa: CASSLAAGGGSPLHF
cdr3_nt: TGTGCCAGCAGCTTAGCGGCAGGGGGCGGGTCACCCCTCCACTTT

d_call: -
v_call: TRBV6-5
clone_size: -
j_call: TRBJ2-7
cdr3_aa: CASSYQGYEQYF
cdr3_nt: TGTGCCAGCAGTTACCAGGGATACGAGCAGTACTTC

d_call: -
v_call: TRBV18
clone_size: -
j_call: TRBJ1-6
cdr3_aa: CASSPLGRDSPLHF
cdr3_nt: TGTGCCAGCTCACCATTGGGGAGGGATTCACCCCTCCACTTT

d_call: TRBD1
v_call: TRBV19
clone_size: -
j_call: TRBJ1-1
cdr3_aa: CASSPTDRVNTEAFF
cdr3_nt: TGTGCCAGTAGTCCCACCGACAGGGTGAACACTGAAGCTTTCTTT

d_call: -
v_call: TRBV15
clone_size: -
j_call: TRBJ1-4
cdr3_aa: CATSPVPATNEKLFF
cdr3_nt: TGTGCCACCAGCCCCGTTCCTGCAACTAATGAAAAACTGTTTTTT

d_call: TRBD2
v_call: TRBV6-5
clone_size: -
j_call: TRBJ2-5
cdr3_aa: CASSLLAGDQETQYF
cdr3_nt: TGTGCCAGCAGTCTCCTAGCGGGGGACCAAGAGACCCAGTACTTC

d_call: -
v_call: TRBV18
clone_size: -
j_call: TRBJ2-5
cdr3_aa: CASSPPVRETQYF
cdr3_nt: TGTGCCAGCTCACCACCGGTGAGAGAGACCCAGTACTTC

d_call: -
v_call: TRBV7-2
clone_size: -
j_call: TRBJ2-1
cdr3_aa: CASSHRRSYNEQFF
cdr3_nt: TGTGCCAGCAGCCATAGGAGGTCCTACAATGAGCAGTTCTTC

d_call: -
v_call: TRBV9
clone_size: once
j_call: TRBJ1-5
cdr3_aa: CASSVGGRESNQPQHF
cdr3_nt: TGTGCCAGCAGCGTAGGTGGCAGGGAAAGCAATCAGCCCCAGCATTTT

d_call: TRBD2
v_call: TRBV12-5
clone_size: -
j_call: TRBJ2-5
cdr3_aa: CASGLGGGYQETQYF
cdr3_nt: TGTGCTAGTGGTTTGGGCGGGGGGTACCAAGAGACCCAGTACTTC

d_call: -
v_call: TRBV6-5
clone_size: once
j_call: TRBJ1-4
cdr3_aa: CASSQGRGKLFF
cdr3_nt: TGTGCCAGCAGTCAGGGGAGGGGAAAACTGTTTTTT

d_call: -
v_call: TRBV4-1
clone_size: -
j_call: TRBJ1-2
cdr3_aa: CASSPLADSNYGYTF
cdr3_nt: TGCGCCAGCAGCCCATTGGCCGATTCTAACTATGGCTACACCTTC

d_call: TRBD1
v_call: TRBV7-9
clone_size: -
j_call: TRBJ2-7
cdr3_aa: CASSHGTGVPEQYF
cdr3_nt: TGTGCCAGCAGCCACGGGACAGGGGTTCCCGAGCAGTACTTC

d_call: -
v_call: TRBV2
clone_size: -
j_call: TRBJ1-2
cdr3_aa: CASSDRAGGYTF
cdr3_nt: TGTGCCAGCAGTGACAGGGCTGGTGGCTACACCTTC

d_call: TRBD2
v_call: TRBV27
clone_size: -
j_call: TRBJ2-3
cdr3_aa: CASNGVGRETRTDTQYF
cdr3_nt: TGTGCCAGCAATGGTGTGGGGAGGGAGACCCGCACAGATACGCAGTATTTT

d_call: -
v_call: TRBV4-1
clone_size: -
j_call: TRBJ2-1
cdr3_aa: CASSQDVASPNEQFF
cdr3_nt: TGCGCCAGCAGCCAAGATGTAGCTAGCCCTAATGAGCAGTTCTTC

d_call: -
v_call: TRBV19
clone_size: -
j_call: TRBJ1-5
cdr3_aa: CASSISLSVNQPQHF
cdr3_nt: TGTGCCAGTAGTATATCCCTTAGCGTCAATCAGCCCCAGCATTTT

d_call: -
v_call: TRBV5-4
clone_size: -
j_call: TRBJ2-3
cdr3_aa: CASSPSGQISTDTQYF
cdr3_nt: TGTGCCAGCAGCCCCTCCGGACAGATTAGCACAGATACGCAGTATTTT

d_call: -
v_call: TRBV7-9
clone_size: -
j_call: TRBJ1-4
cdr3_aa: CASSLDAGMDEKLFF
cdr3_nt: TGTGCCAGCAGCTTAGACGCAGGGATGGACGAAAAACTGTTTTTT

d_call: -
v_call: TRBV5-1
clone_size: -
j_call: TRBJ1-1
cdr3_aa: CASSFEMNTEAFF
cdr3_nt: TGCGCCAGCAGCTTTGAGATGAACACTGAAGCTTTCTTT

d_call: -
v_call: TRBV5-1
clone_size: -
j_call: TRBJ1-2
cdr3_aa: CASSLPSLRHDYGYTF
cdr3_nt: TGCGCCAGCAGCTTGCCGTCTCTCAGGCACGACTATGGCTACACCTTC

d_call: -
v_call: TRBV18
clone_size: -
j_call: TRBJ2-7
cdr3_aa: CASSRDSYEQYF
cdr3_nt: TGTGCCAGCTCGCGGGACTCATACGAGCAGTACTTC

d_call: -
v_call: TRBV5-1
clone_size: -
j_call: TRBJ1-6
cdr3_aa: CASSLRESGRPNSPLHF
cdr3_nt: TGCGCCAGCAGCTTGCGGGAGTCGGGACGGCCTAATTCACCCCTCCACTTT

d_call: -
v_call: TRBV4-2
clone_size: -
j_call: TRBJ1-1
cdr3_aa: CASSQRDSAEAFF
cdr3_nt: TGTGCCAGCAGCCAGAGAGATTCGGCTGAAGCTTTCTTT

d_call: TRBD1
v_call: TRBV7-2
clone_size: -
j_call: TRBJ1-2
cdr3_aa: CASSSQGAIGGYTF
cdr3_nt: TGTGCCAGCAGCTCACAGGGGGCGATAGGTGGCTACACCTTC

d_call: TRBD1
v_call: TRBV5-1
clone_size: few
j_call: TRBJ1-3
cdr3_aa: CASRININRGPGNTIYF
cdr3_nt: TGCGCCAGCAGGATTAACATCAACAGGGGGCCGGGGAACACCATATATTTT

d_call: TRBD1
v_call: TRBV7-8
clone_size: -
j_call: TRBJ1-4
cdr3_aa: CASRETTGEGKLFF
cdr3_nt: TGTGCCAGCAGAGAAACTACAGGGGAAGGGAAACTGTTTTTT

d_call: -
v_call: TRBV7-9
clone_size: once
j_call: TRBJ1-1
cdr3_aa: CASRPDTEAFF
cdr3_nt: TGTGCCAGCAGGCCAGACACTGAAGCTTTCTTT

d_call: -
v_call: TRBV11-3
clone_size: -
j_call: TRBJ2-2
cdr3_aa: CASSLDPLPRTGELFF
cdr3_nt: TGTGCCAGCAGCTTAGATCCCCTCCCGAGGACCGGGGAGCTGTTTTTT

d_call: -
v_call: TRBV7-3
clone_size: -
j_call: TRBJ1-2
cdr3_aa: CASSPLGSVYGYTF
cdr3_nt: TGTGCCAGCAGCCCCCTCGGCAGCGTCTATGGCTACACCTTC

d_call: TRBD1
v_call: TRBV5-8
clone_size: -
j_call: TRBJ1-6
cdr3_aa: CASSPHRGVENSPLHF
cdr3_nt: TGTGCCAGCAGTCCCCACAGGGGAGTGGAGAATTCACCCCTCCACTTT

d_call: -
v_call: TRBV12-2
clone_size: once
j_call: TRBJ2-5
cdr3_aa: CASRSHIWDSQETQYF
cdr3_nt: TGTGCAAGTCGCTCTCATATTTGGGACTCCCAAGAGACCCAGTACTTC

d_call: -
v_call: TRBV7-2
clone_size: -
j_call: TRBJ1-5
cdr3_aa: CASSGWGGGNQPQHF
cdr3_nt: TGTGCCAGCAGCGGGTGGGGGGGCGGCAATCAGCCCCAGCATTTT

d_call: -
v_call: TRBV21-1
clone_size: -
j_call: TRBJ2-3
cdr3_aa: CASRVPGQDTDTQYF
cdr3_nt: TGTGCCAGCAGAGTACCGGGACAGGACACAGATACGCAGTATTTT